Detailed here is one TCR beta chain. The data were obtained in a study of T cell responses to AZD1222 COVID-19 vaccine. Trimming removed 2 bases from V and 0 bases from J, with 13 bases in between. This CDR3 is 17 amino acids long. CDR1 and CDR2 from the germline V gene are SGHTA and FQGNSA. This table comes from immunoSEQ multiplex PCR, and its TCRdb copy is limited to in-frame clones, with some not included. The repertoire has some 110,000 clones, 85% of them found once; the top ten carry around 4.4%. This TCR derives from an adult who received the AZD1222 COVID-19 vaccine. The chain employs TRBV7-2 and TRBJ2-2; D call uncertain. The starting material was peripheral blood, obtained 28 days after the second AZD1222 dose. The CDR3 protein is CASSLYWGSPNTGELFF. DNA for the CDR3: TGTGCCAGCAGCTTATATTGGGGTTCCCCGAACACCGGGGAGCTGTTTTTT.